The 2 T cell receptor beta chains given below trace back to one sample, sequenced in a study of neurological immune-mediated disorders. TCRdb reprocessed the 5' RACE reads with MiXCR, giving one entry per CDR3 protein. Altogether approximately 100,000 distinct CDR3 sequences are present, roughly 3.5% being singletons, with the ten largest covering 6%. The specimen was PBMCs. The source of these receptors is a woman aged 18-35 years with multiple sclerosis.

This clonotype was seen ten or more times. The J gene is TRBJ1-1, the V gene TRBV5-1; D not resolved. Trimming removed 5 bases at V and 2 bases at J, with 10 bases between. Germline-derived CDR1 and CDR2 are SGHRS and YFSETQ. CDR3 length: 13 residues. CDR3 residues: CASRPEFNTEAFF. CDR3 bases: TGCGCCAGCAGGCCGGAGTTCAACACTGAAGCTTTCTTT. The full variable domain, in which reference TRBV5-1 and TRBJ1-1 provide the parts outside the CDR3, is KAGVTQTPRYLIKTRGQQVTLSCSPISGHRSVSWYQQTPGQGLQFLFEYFSETQRNKGNFPGRFSGRQFSNSRSEMNVSTLELGDSALYLCASRPEFNTEAFFGQGTRLTVV.

In its sample, this clonotype was seen many times. The chain combines TRBV13 with TRBJ1-1; 8 bases line up with TRBD1. Germline V gives CDR1 PRHDT, CDR2 FYEKMQ (reference sequence). The CDR3 runs to 18 residues. The J segment lost 0 bases and the V segment lost 5 bases, leaving 14 bases of the junction unmatched. CDR3 nucleotides: TGTGCCAGCAGCATCGGTGCAGGGACAGGCGACATGAACACTGAAGCTTTCTTT. As protein: CASSIGAGTGDMNTEAFF.